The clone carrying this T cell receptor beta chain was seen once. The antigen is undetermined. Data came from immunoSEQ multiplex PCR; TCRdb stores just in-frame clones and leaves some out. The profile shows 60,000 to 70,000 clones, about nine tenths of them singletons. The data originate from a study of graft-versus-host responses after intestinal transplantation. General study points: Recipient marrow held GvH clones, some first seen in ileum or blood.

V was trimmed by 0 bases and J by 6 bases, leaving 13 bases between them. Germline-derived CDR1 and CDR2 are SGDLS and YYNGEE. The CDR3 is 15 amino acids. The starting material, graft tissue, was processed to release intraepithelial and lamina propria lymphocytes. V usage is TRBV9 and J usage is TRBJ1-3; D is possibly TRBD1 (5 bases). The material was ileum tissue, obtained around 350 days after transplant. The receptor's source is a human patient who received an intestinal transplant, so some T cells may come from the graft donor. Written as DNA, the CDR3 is TGTGCCAGCAGCGTAGGGGGGATGGGTGAAAACACCATATATTTT. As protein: CASSVGGMGENTIYF.